This TCR beta chain was identified in a study of shared clonotypes between healthy human individuals. This CDR3 region has 14 residues. V lost 6 bases and J lost 7, with 14 bases in between. CDR1 is SGDLS, CDR2 YYNGEE, per germline. In the case of this clone: The antigen is not known.

The DNA input per sorted-subset replicate PCR was 200 ng, corresponding to around 30,000 T cell genomes. Original analysis: Junction-only immunoSEQ sequences carried no quality scores, so filtering differed. Sequencing used immunoSEQ multiplex PCR; TCRdb keeps in-frame clones, though not all of them. V and J calls and clone size are copied from that table; D and trimming were computed from the DNA. The repertoire holds about 1,800,000 clones, with about 95% as singletons. Study-wide findings and caveats: Naive CD4 clonotypes were shared across a handful of donors at roughly 5%.

Terminally differentiated effector memory CD45RA+ cells were excluded by CCR7 positive selection of CD45RO-negative cells. Donors, without exception, were Caucasian adults residing in Nashville, Tennessee. This receptor was obtained from a man aged 18 to 35 in good health. Specimen: naive CD8+ T cells sorted from blood. The gene calls are TRBV9 and TRBJ1-6; D is possibly TRBD1 (5 bases). CDR3: CASTPHGGNSPLHF. The CDR3 DNA reads TGTGCCAGCACCCCACACGGGGGGAATTCACCCCTCCACTTT.